These 8 T cell receptor beta chains were all obtained from the same sample, sequenced in a study of shared T cell receptors in the human thymus. The assay was immunoSEQ multiplex PCR, and TCRdb's table has in-frame clones only and misses some. The sample includes roughly 700,000 clones, around 89% of them seen just once. This same sample was also part of a study on human thymus T cells.

The sequencing sample was made of thymocytes. The receptors derive from a boy less than two years old with a congenital heart defect.

This chain connects TRBV7-2 to TRBJ1-1; D possibly corresponds to TRBD1 (6 bases). Germline values: CDR1 SGHTA, CDR2 FQGNSA. V dropped 4 bases and J dropped 0 bases, with 12 bases sitting between them. The CDR3 totals 15 residues. In DNA, the CDR3 is TGTGCCAGCAGCTGTGGGACACCCATGAACACTGAAGCTTTCTTT. Its translation is CASSCGTPMNTEAFF. Complete variable domain (other parts from reference TRBV7-2 and TRBJ1-1): GAGVSQSPSNKVTEKGKDVELRCDPISGHTALYWYRQSLGQGLEFLIYFQGNSAPDKSGLPSDRFSAERTGGSVSTLTIQRTQQEDSAVYLCASSCGTPMNTEAFFGQGTRLTVV.

The rearrangement uses TRBV11-2 and TRBJ2-2, with unresolved D. Between the trimmed V and J ends, which lost 3 bases and 7 bases, there was a span of 3 bases. Germline V gene data show CDR1 as SGHAT and CDR2 as FQNNGV. CDR3 length: 11 residues. The CDR3 nucleotides read TGTGCCAGCAGCTTCGTCGGGGAGCTGTTTTTT. Amino acids: CASSFVGELFF.

The V and J genes are TRBV2 and TRBJ2-5; 7 bases agree with TRBD1. Matching the DNA end better, TRBJ2-7 makes the J call doubtful. CDR3 length: 14 amino acids. Per the germline V gene, CDR1 is SNHLY and CDR2 is FYNNEI. CDR3 region: CASSESQGAYEQYF. CDR3 nucleotide sequence: TGTGCCAGCAGTGAAAGTCAGGGGGCCTACGAGCAGTACTTC.

The chain links TRBV7-6 to TRBJ2-6; unclear D gene. The V end was cut by 5 bases, the J end by 0 bases, with 17 bases between. Per the germline V gene, CDR1 is SGHVS and CDR2 is FNYEAQ. This CDR3 is 18 amino acids long. The CDR3 region is CASSPSHHSLSGANVLTF. In DNA, the CDR3 is TGTGCCAGCAGCCCAAGTCACCACTCCCTCTCTGGGGCCAACGTCCTGACTTTC.

As regards this clone: Other nucleotide sequences in the sample specify the same CDR3. The chain carries TRBV9 and TRBJ2-3; D not certain. Trimming cost V 0 bases and J 3 bases, with 5 bases left between them. The length of the CDR3 is 13 residues. The V gene's germline CDR1 is SGDLS and CDR2 YYNGEE. CDR3 coding DNA: TGTGCCAGCAGCGTAGGAGAGACAGATACGCAGTATTTT. Its translation is CASSVGETDTQYF.

The rearrangement links TRBV7-2 to TRBJ1-3, with D perhaps TRBD1 (6 bases). Germline CDR1 is SGHTA and CDR2 is FQGNSA. V was trimmed by 5 bases and J by 4 bases, leaving 15 bases between them. The CDR3 covers 15 residues. The CDR3 region has the DNA TGTGCCAGCAGCCGATTCACAGGGCCGGGAAACACCATATATTTT. Translation gives CASSRFTGPGNTIYF.

V usage is TRBV5-1 and J usage is TRBJ2-5; 8 positions match TRBD2. CDR3 length: 15 amino acids. Trimming cost V 4 bases and J 4 bases; bases outside gene matches: 9. Germline CDR1 and CDR2: SGHRS and YFSETQ. CDR3 residues: CASSTGLAALETQYF. The CDR3 DNA sequence: TGCGCCAGCAGCACCGGACTAGCCGCCCTAGAGACCCAGTACTTC.

V gene TRBV6-5 combines with J gene TRBJ2-5, with 10 bases lining up with TRBD2. This CDR3 contains 15 residues. Germline V gene data show CDR1 as MNHEY and CDR2 as SVGAGI. V lost 5 bases to trimming and J lost 1 base; unmatched junction nucleotides: 4. The CDR3 here is CASSGGLASQETQYF. The CDR3 region has the DNA TGTGCCAGCAGTGGGGGACTAGCGAGCCAAGAGACCCAGTACTTC.